These 16 T cell receptor beta chains share one sample of origin, sequenced in a study of T-cell memory formation after mild COVID-19. One entry per CDR3 protein results from TCRdb running MiXCR on the 5' RACE reads. Among some 120,000 distinct CDR3 sequences listed, 5% to 6.5% were seen once. Source material: PBMCs or a T cell subset sorted from them (not recorded which). The receptor set was obtained from an adult woman who had mild COVID-19 (a few samples of this study predate the infection). Cell type and time point are not known.

This clonotype was recorded a few times. V gene TRBV12-3 or TRBV12-4 combines with J gene TRBJ1-6, with D possibly being TRBD1 (6 bases). V shed 5 bases and J shed 14 bases, with 16 bases lying between them. The CDR3 covers 13 residues. Here the CDR3 reads CASSPTGQPTLHF. CDR3 in DNA: TGTGCCAGCAGTCCCACCGGACAGCCCACCCTCCACTTT.

This clonotype was found a few times. V is TRBV20-1 and J is TRBJ1-2; D is possibly TRBD1 (5 bases). Germline CDR1 is DFQATT and CDR2 is SNEGSKA (reference sequence). This CDR3 region has 13 residues. V dropped 6 bases and J dropped 7 bases, with 18 bases sitting between them. The CDR3 region is CSATHLGGGGYTF. The CDR3 DNA is TGCAGTGCGACCCATTTGGGGGGGGGTGGCTACACCTTC.

The table lists this clonotype with a few counts. The chain recombines TRBV6-2 or TRBV6-3 with TRBJ2-5, with D tentatively TRBD1 (6 bases). V gave up 9 bases and J gave up 1 base, with 15 bases separating them. This CDR3 region has 14 residues. In germline, CDR1 is MNHEY, CDR2 SVGEGT. The CDR3: CASSDGQPQETQYF. The CDR3 region has the DNA TGTGCCAGTTCTGATGGACAGCCCCAAGAGACCCAGTACTTC.

This clonotype was seen more than once but under ten times. The chain couples TRBV7-2 to TRBJ2-1; either TRBD1 or TRBD2 may fit D (5 bases each). The CDR3 contains 15 residues. Trimming removed 5 bases from V and 0 bases from J, with 11 bases in between. Germline CDR1 SGHTA, CDR2 FQGNSA. DNA for the CDR3: TGTGCCAGCAGCCTGGGACCAAGCTCCTACAATGAGCAGTTCTTC. The encoded protein is CASSLGPSSYNEQFF. Looking up the rest from reference TRBV7-2 and TRBJ2-1 gives the full variable domain: GAGVSQSPSNKVTEKGKDVELRCDPISGHTALYWYRQSLGQGLEFLIYFQGNSAPDKSGLPSDRFSAERTGGSVSTLTIQRTQQEDSAVYLCASSLGPSSYNEQFFGPGTRLTVL.

This clonotype was picked up many times. The genes are TRBV15 and TRBJ2-7; TRBD2 is a possible D gene (7 bases). Trimming pared 3 bases from V and 2 bases from J, leaving 14 bases between. The CDR3 loop spans 15 amino acids. Germline values: CDR1 LNHNV, CDR2 YYDKDF (reference sequence). CDR3 region: CATSSGGRTTYEQYF. The CDR3 DNA follows: TGTGCCACCAGCAGCGGGGGGCGGACGACCTACGAGCAGTACTTC.

Many counts were recorded for this clonotype. The V and J genes are TRBV6-6 and TRBJ1-1; D gene uncertain. This CDR3 contains 10 residues. Germline assignment: CDR1 MNHNY and CDR2 SVGAGI (reference sequence). V lost 0 bases and J 11 bases, leaving 4 bases between the germline ends. This chain's CDR3 is CASSYSFAFF. The CDR3 DNA reads TGTGCCAGCAGTTACTCGTTTGCTTTCTTT.

The chain has TRBV12-3 or TRBV12-4 and TRBJ2-6, with 7 bases aligning to TRBD1. V gave up 6 bases and J gave up 3 bases; unmatched junction bases: 11. This CDR3 region has 17 residues. The CDR3 coding sequence is TGTGCCAGCAGAACAGATCGACAGGGCAGTGGGGCCAACGTCCTGACTTTC. This codes for CASRTDRQGSGANVLTF.

Many counts were recorded for this clonotype. J is TRBJ2-7 and V is TRBV6-5; D may be TRBD1 (5 bases). This CDR3 spans 13 amino acids. Germline assignment: CDR1 MNHEY and CDR2 SVGAGI. V was cut by 8 bases and J by 3 bases, with 14 bases left in between. The CDR3 DNA sequence: TGTGCCAGCGTTAGTAGGACAAGCTACGAGCAGTACTTC. This encodes CASVSRTSYEQYF.

This clonotype appeared a few times. The chain couples TRBV5-1 to TRBJ2-1; the match to TRBD1 covers 9 bases. J gave up 2 bases and V 4 bases, and 4 bases lay outside the gene matches. This CDR3 region has 15 residues. Germline CDR1 SGHRS, CDR2 YFSETQ. The CDR3 DNA reads as TGCGCCAGCAGCACCGGGACAGGGACCTACAATGAGCAGTTCTTC. This codes for CASSTGTGTYNEQFF.

This chain connects TRBV2 to TRBJ2-3; D unresolved. Germline loops: CDR1 SNHLY, CDR2 FYNNEI. The CDR3 runs to 16 residues. The V gene lost 8 bases and the J gene lost 6 bases, with 24 bases spanning the gap. The CDR3 protein is CASHPGPASRWDTQYF. CDR3 sequence (DNA): TGTGCCAGCCACCCCGGACCGGCGTCGAGGTGGGATACGCAGTATTTT.

This clonotype showed up many times. V is TRBV3-1 and J is TRBJ2-2; TRBD1 aligns across 7 bases. V shed 0 bases and J 2 bases; nucleotides not matched to a gene: 6. This CDR3 is 17 amino acids long. The germline V gene encodes CDR1 LGHDT and CDR2 YNNKEL (reference sequence). For the CDR3, the DNA is TGTGCCAGCAGCCAAGATCGGTCAGGGGGAAACACCGGGGAGCTGTTTTTT. Its translation: CASSQDRSGGNTGELFF. The full variable domain, in which reference TRBV3-1 and TRBJ2-2 provide the parts outside the CDR3, is DTAVSQTPKYLVTQMGNDKSIKCEQNLGHDTMYWYKQDSKKFLKIMFSYNNKELIINETVPNRFSPKSPDKAHLNLHINSLELGDSAVYFCASSQDRSGGNTGELFFGEGSRLTVL.

This clonotype came up many times. V is TRBV12-3 or TRBV12-4 and J is TRBJ2-1; 10 bases are shared with TRBD2. Trimming cost V 3 bases and J 10 bases; bases outside gene matches: 0. The CDR3 runs 12 residues. The CDR3 sequence is CASSFSGGEQFF. CDR3 DNA: TGTGCCAGCAGTTTTAGCGGGGGGGAGCAGTTCTTC.

V is TRBV20-1 and J is TRBJ2-1; 7 bases align to TRBD2. This CDR3 spans 15 amino acids. Germline CDR1 and CDR2: DFQATT and SNEGSKA (reference sequence). V gave up 5 bases and J gave up 0 bases; unmatched junction bases: 7. The DNA for the CDR3 is TGCAGTGCTTCTCAAGCGGGGAGCTCCTACAATGAGCAGTTCTTC. The encoded protein is CSASQAGSSYNEQFF.

This clonotype occurred many times. CDR3: CSARDYQLNEKLFF. For the CDR3, the DNA is TGCAGTGCTAGAGATTACCAGCTTAATGAAAAACTGTTTTTT. This chain joins TRBV20-1 and TRBJ1-4; D is ambiguous. The germline V and J ends were trimmed by 0 bases and 4 bases, with 9 bases remaining between them. Germline V gene sequence: CDR1 DFQATT, CDR2 SNEGSKA (reference sequence). CDR3 length: 14 amino acids.

This clonotype was observed many times. The chain joins TRBV10-3 to TRBJ2-3; D gene unclear. V dropped 6 bases and J dropped 0 bases, with 7 bases sitting between them. Germline CDR1 is ENHRY and CDR2 is SYGVKD. The CDR3 spans 13 residues. The CDR3 nucleotides read TGTGCCATCAGCTCGATCAGCACAGATACGCAGTATTTT. Protein product: CAISSISTDTQYF.

This clonotype has just a few counts. This chain links TRBV14 with TRBJ2-1; 12 bases are shared with TRBD2. The CDR3 sequence is 20 residues long. V shed 3 bases, J shed 5 bases, and the junction held 17 bases outside the gene matches. Germline CDR1 reads SGHDN; CDR2 reads FVKESK. The CDR3 loop is CASSHPTSGSWVQAHNEQFF. The CDR3 nucleotides read TGTGCCAGCAGCCACCCGACTAGCGGGAGCTGGGTCCAGGCACACAATGAGCAGTTCTTC.